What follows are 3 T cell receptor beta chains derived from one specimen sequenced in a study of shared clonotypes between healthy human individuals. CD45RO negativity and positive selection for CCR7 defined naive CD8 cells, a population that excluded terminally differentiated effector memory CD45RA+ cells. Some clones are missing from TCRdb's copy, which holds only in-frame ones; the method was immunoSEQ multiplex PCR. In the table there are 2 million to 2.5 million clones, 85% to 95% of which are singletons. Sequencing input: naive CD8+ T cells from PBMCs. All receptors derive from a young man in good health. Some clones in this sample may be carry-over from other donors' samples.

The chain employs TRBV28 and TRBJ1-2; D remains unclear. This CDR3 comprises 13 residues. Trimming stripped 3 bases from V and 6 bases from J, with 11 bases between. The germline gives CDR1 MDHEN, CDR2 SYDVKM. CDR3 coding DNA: TGTGCCAGCAGTTTCCACTTCCAAGATGGCTACACCTTC. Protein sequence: CASSFHFQDGYTF.

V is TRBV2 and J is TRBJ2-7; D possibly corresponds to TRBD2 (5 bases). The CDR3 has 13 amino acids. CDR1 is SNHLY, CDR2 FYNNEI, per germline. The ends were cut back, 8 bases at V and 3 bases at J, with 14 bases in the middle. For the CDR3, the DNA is TGTGCCAGCCGCCCCGGACTGGACTACGAGCAGTACTTC. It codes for CASRPGLDYEQYF. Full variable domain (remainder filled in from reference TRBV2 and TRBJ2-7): EPEVTQTPSHQVTQMGQEVILRCVPISNHLYFYWYRQILGQKVEFLVSFYNNEISEKSEIFDDQFSVERPDGSNFTLKIRSTKLEDSAMYFCASRPGLDYEQYFGPGTRLTVT.

As DNA, the CDR3 is TGTGCCAGCAGCCCTAGGGCCTACAATGAGCAGTTCTTC. Translation gives CASSPRAYNEQFF. J is TRBJ2-1 and V is TRBV7-6, with D uncertain. From germline, CDR1 is SGHVS and CDR2 FNYEAQ. Trimming pared 5 bases from V and 2 bases from J, leaving 7 bases between. The CDR3 spans 13 residues.